This TCR beta chain was observed in a study of shared clonotypes between healthy human individuals (dated by TCRdb to between 2020 and 2021). A note on the overall study: The cohort included a few men and a couple of women between 18 and 49 years of age. Per donor, three plates each were used for CD4 naive and CD4 memory, two for CD8 naive, and one for CD8 memory. Blood TCR repertoires of roughly 5 healthy adults were deeply sequenced to estimate repertoire size and the extent of clonotype sharing between individuals. Libraries were prepared and TCR repertoires were sequenced by different laboratories using diverse techniques, in order to increase sequencing depth and limit assay-specific biases. Leukapheresis yielded between about 0.85 and 10 billion PBMCs per donor. What the study reported, not specific to this receptor: Based on pairwise subsampling, the degree of clonotype sharing among donors was expected to be affected by sequencing depth. Compared with non-shared clonotypes, the clonotypes found in all four sorted-subset donors had higher generation probabilities. Because the study included only a small number of donors, the genetic and exposure-history diversity represented was limited. Sampling was restricted to blood, and TCR repertoires in tissues likely differ from the TCR repertoires found in blood. Estimated clonotype richness was generally larger for naive than for memory subsets. Even with the large sequencing depth, rarefaction of the sorted-subset datasets indicated that sequencing was incomplete. When four donors were compared, the shared fraction of clonotypes was around 5% for naive CD4, less than 4% for naive CD8, about 2.4% for memory CD4, and less than 0.45% for memory CD8.

Using the deep immunoSEQ assay, multiplex PCR amplified TCR CDR3 regions from genomic DNA. For each cell subset, the extracted genomic DNA was distributed evenly across all wells of several immunoSEQ 96-well plates, and each plate served as one replicate. For sorted subsets, 150 to 250 ng genomic DNA, equal to some 30,000 T cell genomes, was loaded into each replicate PCR. The purified libraries were quantified using a Qubit 3.0 fluorometer, sized with a Bioanalyzer 2100, and then quantified again using the KAPA Library Quantification kit. Each immunoSEQ 96-well plate was sequenced on its own single-read 150-cycle Illumina NextSeq 550 flow cell. In the paper's pipeline: Because the immunoSEQ output included only junctional sequences and no quality scores, the filtering could not be the same as the filtering used for full-length reads. Sequences were annotated with PyIR, a Python wrapper for IgBLAST v1.9, using IMGT germline references to assign V/J genes and CDR3. Reads were filtered out if the reads had weak V/J assignments (E-value above 1e-6), no CDR3, stop codons, out-of-frame junctions, or ambiguous translated residues. V3J clonotypes were defined as sequences sharing the same inferred V gene, J gene, and CDR3 amino acid sequence. To compute the percentage overlap between repertoires, the number of shared unique clonotypes was divided by the size of the smaller repertoire. Repertoire richness was assessed with RTK rarefaction, the Chao1 estimator, and Recon v2.1 estimates of unobserved clonotypes. For all TCRbeta clonotypes obtained by the gDNA method from a few donors, generation probabilities were computed with OLGA. Drawn from immuneACCESS, this table holds only the in-frame rearrangements with V and J called that TCRdb kept. Clones are partly lost; checked studies trace under half to an unresolved V gene and leave the rest unexplained. From that table come the V and J calls and clone size; the DNA was used to work out D and trimming. For this sample there are some 1,900,000 clones; about 95% appear just once. The ten largest clones add up to approximately 1.2% of the sample.

A remark on this clone: No antigen is known for it. Base qualities were left out, and no much larger clone turns up one base away. Other DNA sequences in this specimen translate into the identical CDR3.

CD8 naive samples were CD45RO-negative cells positively selected for CCR7, giving a CD45RA+CCR7+ population that excluded TemRA cells. The donors were healthy, HIV-negative adults with no recently reported acute infections or vaccinations. All donors were Caucasian adults living in Nashville, Tennessee, USA. Blood was collected by leukapheresis, and PBMCs were isolated by Ficoll-Histopaque density gradient centrifugation and then cryopreserved in liquid nitrogen vapor phase. Analytical flow cytometry was used to check the purity and quantity of every magnetically sorted T cell population. From each sorted fraction, genomic DNA was isolated and quantified by UV absorbance on a Nanodrop 2000c. From V the trimming removes 3 bases and from J it removes 2 bases, while the gene matches leave 5 bases of the junction unaccounted for. From the cysteine up to the phenylalanine, the CDR3 has a length of 15 residues. Kept here is only the CDR3 DNA, which spans 45 bases and is read in frame from base 1. CDR1 and CDR2 are read off the germline V gene (reference sequence) as MNHEY and SMNVEV.

The clonotype comes from a man between 18 and 29 years old in good health. The V and J segments used are TRBV27 and TRBJ2-7; 9 bases in the junction line up with TRBD1. The sample taken for sequencing was naive CD8+ T cells sorted from blood. This sample's cell subset or site label indicates: CD45RA+CCR7+. The CDR3: CASSFGQGLTYEQYF. The sequenced DNA is TGTGCCAGCAGTTTCGGACAGGGGCTTACCTACGAGCAGTACTTC.